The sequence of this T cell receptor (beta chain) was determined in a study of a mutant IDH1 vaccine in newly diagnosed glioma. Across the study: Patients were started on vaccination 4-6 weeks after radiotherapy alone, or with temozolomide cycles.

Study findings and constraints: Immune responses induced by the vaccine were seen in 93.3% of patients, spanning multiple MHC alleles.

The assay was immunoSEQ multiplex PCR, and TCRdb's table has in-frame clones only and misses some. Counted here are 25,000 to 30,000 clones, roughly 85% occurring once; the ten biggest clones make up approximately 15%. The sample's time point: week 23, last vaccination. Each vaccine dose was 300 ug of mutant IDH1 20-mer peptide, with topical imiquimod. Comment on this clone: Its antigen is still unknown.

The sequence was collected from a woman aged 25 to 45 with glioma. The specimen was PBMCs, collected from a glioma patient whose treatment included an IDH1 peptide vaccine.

CDR3 nucleotide sequence: TGTGCCAGCAGTGAACGTTTGGCAGGCTTTAATGAAAAACTGTTTTTT. Amino acid sequence: CASSERLAGFNEKLFF. The chain joins TRBV6-1 to TRBJ1-4; D not certain. Per the germline V gene, CDR1 is MNHNS and CDR2 is SASEGT. The CDR3 is made up of 16 amino acids. Trimming stripped 2 bases from V and 4 bases from J, with 14 bases between.